Listed below are T cell receptor beta chains from one sample, sequenced in a study of molecular identifiers for immune sequencing clone quantification. Via MiXCR, TCRdb re-called the PCR reads, giving one row per CDR3 protein. The sample lists some 93,000 distinct CDR3 sequences, around a fifth occurring once. The sequenced material came from naive CD8+ T cells from blood, with Jurkat cell RNA spiked in. The receptors were sampled from a human donor in good health. Some libraries in this study had Jurkat cell RNA spiked in. The CDR3 runs from the conserved cysteine through the conserved F or W. A D gene is named only where the DNA matches it firmly. Some rows mark clone size as missing; the rest say once, few, many or name a class of expanded clone.

v_call	clone_size	j_call	d_call	cdr3_length	cdr3_aa	cdr3_nt
TRBV4-3	-	TRBJ2-1	TRBD2	16	CASGGVSGDYRVEQFF	TGCGCCAGCGGCGGCGTTAGCGGGGATTACAGGGTCGAGCAGTTCTTC
TRBV4-3	many	TRBJ2-6	-	15	CASSQDRQGANVLTF	TGCGCCAGCAGCCAAGATCGACAGGGGGCCAACGTCCTGACTTTC
TRBV6-2/TRBV6-3	-	TRBJ1-1	-	13	CASRGGGSTEAFF	TGTGCCAGCAGGGGAGGTGGAAGCACTGAAGCTTTCTTT
TRBV19	-	TRBJ1-2	-	14	CASSMSWGPYGYTF	TGTGCCAGTAGTATGTCGTGGGGACCCTATGGCTACACCTTC
TRBV27	many	TRBJ2-7	TRBD1	13	CASSWTGGREQYF	TGTGCCAGCAGTTGGACAGGGGGACGCGAGCAGTACTTC
TRBV19	many	TRBJ1-5	-	15	CASSIYQGINQPQHF	TGTGCCAGTAGTATATACCAGGGGATCAATCAGCCCCAGCATTTT
TRBV5-1	many	TRBJ2-7	TRBD1	13	CASSYGTGYEQYF	TGCGCCAGCAGCTACGGGACAGGATACGAGCAGTACTTC
TRBV13	-	TRBJ2-1	-	15	CASSPPGSSYNEQFF	TGTGCCAGCAGCCCCCCGGGGAGCTCCTACAATGAGCAGTTCTTC
TRBV19	many	TRBJ2-3	TRBD2	14	CATQTSGGADTQYF	TGTGCCACCCAGACTAGCGGGGGGGCAGATACGCAGTATTTT
TRBV5-6	many	TRBJ2-7	TRBD1	15	CASSLEVDRTYEQYF	TGTGCCAGCAGCTTGGAGGTGGACAGGACCTACGAGCAGTACTTC
TRBV7-8	-	TRBJ2-1	-	18	CASSLNGQGPSSYNEQFF	TGTGCCAGCAGCTTAAATGGCCAGGGACCCAGCTCCTACAATGAGCAGTTCTTC
TRBV24-1	once	TRBJ1-2	-	15	CATSERTGGADGYTF	TGTGCCACCAGTGAGAGAACAGGCGGAGCAGATGGCTACACCTTC
TRBV14	many	TRBJ2-3	-	14	CASSRPSSADTQYF	TGTGCCAGCAGTCGGCCCTCGTCAGCAGATACGCAGTATTTT
TRBV27	-	TRBJ1-5	TRBD1	14	CASSPGTGSQPQHF	TGTGCCAGCAGTCCTGGGACAGGGTCTCAGCCCCAGCATTTT
TRBV12-3/TRBV12-4	many	TRBJ1-1	-	12	CASSPGMGGAFF	TGTGCCAGCAGTCCTGGGATGGGTGGCGCTTTCTTT
TRBV19	many	TRBJ2-5	-	13	CASSIPAEETQYF	TGTGCCAGTAGTATACCTGCGGAAGAGACCCAGTACTTC
TRBV2	few	TRBJ2-3	TRBD2	14	CASSEAGGGRTQYF	TGTGCCAGCAGTGAAGCGGGGGGGGGTCGTACGCAGTATTTT
TRBV29-1	many	TRBJ2-1	-	12	CSVVSGSNEQFF	TGCAGCGTTGTATCAGGGTCCAATGAGCAGTTCTTC
TRBV6-5	many	TRBJ1-6	TRBD1	18	CASSQNPDRGGLNSPLHF	TGTGCCAGCAGTCAAAACCCGGACAGGGGGGGATTGAATTCACCCCTCCACTTT
TRBV2	few	TRBJ2-3	-	15	CASSVSAGRTDTQYF	TGTGCCAGCAGTGTGTCAGCGGGTCGCACAGATACGCAGTATTTT
TRBV11-1	few	TRBJ2-6	-	13	CASRTAGANVLTF	TGTGCCAGCAGGACAGCTGGGGCCAACGTCCTGACTTTC
TRBV19	many	TRBJ2-7	-	13	CASSGATPGEQYF	TGTGCCAGTAGTGGGGCCACCCCTGGCGAGCAGTACTTC
TRBV12-3/TRBV12-4	many	TRBJ2-3	-	20	CASSFYLLGVRTSSTDTQYF	TGTGCCAGCAGTTTTTATCTTTTGGGGGTTCGAACCTCTAGCACAGATACGCAGTATTTT
TRBV7-8	-	TRBJ2-7	TRBD2	14	CACSSGTGGYEQYF	TGTGCCTGCAGCTCGGGGACGGGAGGGTACGAGCAGTACTTC
TRBV7-9	few	TRBJ2-5	TRBD2	16	CALDIGGRRYQETQYF	TGTGCCCTAGACATCGGCGGGAGAAGGTACCAAGAGACCCAGTACTTC
TRBV20-1	few	TRBJ1-5	TRBD1	14	CSARTTGGSQPQHF	TGCAGTGCTAGGACGACAGGGGGCAGTCAGCCCCAGCATTTT
TRBV5-5	-	TRBJ1-1	-	15	CASSFSDTVGTEAFF	TGTGCCAGCAGCTTCTCCGACACGGTAGGAACTGAAGCTTTCTTT
TRBV6-6	many	TRBJ2-1	-	18	CASSYLPRLESGYNEQFF	TGTGCCAGCAGTTACCTCCCCAGACTGGAGTCGGGGTACAATGAGCAGTTCTTC
TRBV5-6	many	TRBJ2-5	TRBD2	16	CASSLALAGVLETQYF	TGTGCCAGCAGCTTGGCGCTAGCGGGAGTTTTGGAGACCCAGTACTTC
TRBV5-4	-	TRBJ1-2	TRBD1	16	CASSTDRAGNNYGYTF	TGTGCCAGCAGCACTGACAGGGCAGGAAATAACTATGGCTACACCTTC
TRBV28	many	TRBJ2-7	TRBD2	17	CASSLRPPGTSGIEQYF	TGTGCCAGCAGTTTACGCCCTCCCGGGACTAGCGGGATCGAGCAGTACTTC
TRBV30	-	TRBJ2-4	TRBD1	14	CAWSVRTGRSIQYF	TGTGCCTGGAGTGTCCGGACAGGGAGGAGCATTCAGTACTTC
TRBV30	many	TRBJ2-1	-	10	CAWGTYGQFF	TGTGCCTGGGGGACTTATGGGCAGTTCTTC
TRBV29-1	many	TRBJ1-2	-	13	CSVESDNDYGYTF	TGCAGCGTTGAGAGCGACAATGACTATGGCTACACCTTC
TRBV19	-	TRBJ2-6	TRBD1	15	CASGQAYSGANVLTF	TGTGCCAGTGGACAGGCTTACTCTGGGGCCAACGTCCTGACTTTC
TRBV7-9	few	TRBJ2-6	TRBD1	23	CASSAQSGQIITLPSPGANVLTF	TGTGCCAGCAGTGCCCAATCGGGACAGATAATTACCCTGCCTTCCCCTGGGGCCAACGTCCTGACTTTC
TRBV2	many	TRBJ2-4	-	16	CASSEPTGLMQNIQYF	TGTGCCAGCAGTGAACCAACAGGGCTAATGCAAAACATTCAGTACTTC
TRBV7-9	few	TRBJ1-4	-	14	CASSLVGAGEKLFF	TGTGCCAGCAGCTTAGTGGGGGCAGGAGAAAAACTGTTTTTT
TRBV7-6	few	TRBJ1-1	-	14	CASSPGAAPTEAFF	TGTGCCAGCAGCCCAGGGGCCGCTCCCACTGAAGCTTTCTTT
TRBV4-1	few	TRBJ2-3	-	15	CASSQVLGEADTQYF	TGCGCCAGCAGCCAAGTCCTCGGTGAGGCAGATACGCAGTATTTT
TRBV15	many	TRBJ2-4	-	15	CATSSQRDSKNIQYF	TGTGCCACCAGCAGCCAGAGGGATTCCAAAAACATTCAGTACTTC
TRBV27	many	TRBJ1-5	-	13	CASSSSSNQPQHF	TGTGCCAGCAGTTCCAGTAGCAATCAGCCCCAGCATTTT
TRBV27	-	TRBJ1-4	-	14	CASSPPGPREKLFF	TGTGCCAGCAGCCCTCCCGGCCCTAGAGAAAAACTGTTTTTT
TRBV12-3/TRBV12-4	-	TRBJ2-5	-	14	CASSLVTSRETQYF	TGTGCCAGCAGTTTAGTTACTAGCAGGGAGACCCAGTACTTC
TRBV20-1	many	TRBJ1-3	-	15	CSAPRTALSGNTIYF	TGCAGTGCTCCCCGGACAGCTCTCTCTGGAAACACCATATATTTT
TRBV18	-	TRBJ2-7	-	15	CASSPPLGEPYEQYF	TGTGCCAGCTCACCACCTCTTGGAGAACCCTACGAGCAGTACTTC
TRBV10-2	-	TRBJ2-1	-	14	CASSDRLNNNEQFF	TGCGCCAGCAGTGACCGGCTTAATAACAATGAGCAGTTCTTC
TRBV11-2	many	TRBJ2-3	TRBD2	16	CASSSYPSGRQDTQYF	TGTGCCAGCAGCTCCTACCCTAGCGGGAGGCAAGATACGCAGTATTTT
TRBV30	many	TRBJ2-3	TRBD2	13	CAWSAAGADTQYF	TGTGCCTGGAGTGCCGCGGGAGCAGATACGCAGTATTTT
TRBV7-9	many	TRBJ2-7	-	14	CASSLGALPGEQYF	TGTGCCAGCAGCCTTGGGGCTCTTCCGGGGGAGCAGTACTTC
TRBV9	few	TRBJ2-7	TRBD2	16	CASSVGLGREVYEQYF	TGTGCCAGCAGCGTAGGGCTAGGCCGGGAGGTCTACGAGCAGTACTTC
TRBV15	-	TRBJ2-7	TRBD1	17	CATSSEQGATAVYEQYF	TGTGCCACCAGCAGTGAACAGGGGGCCACCGCGGTGTACGAGCAGTACTTC
TRBV11-2	few	TRBJ2-3	TRBD2	16	CASLRGGGAGTDTQYF	TGTGCCAGCTTACGGGGCGGGGGGGCCGGTACAGATACGCAGTATTTT
TRBV29-1	-	TRBJ1-3	-	13	CSVQGPFGNTIYF	TGCAGCGTGCAGGGGCCATTCGGAAACACCATATATTTT
TRBV6-2/TRBV6-3	many	TRBJ2-4	-	15	CASSYILLAKNIQYF	TGTGCCAGCAGTTACATCCTATTAGCCAAAAACATTCAGTACTTC
TRBV19	many	TRBJ2-3	-	14	CASSIGGRADTQYF	TGTGCCAGTAGTATAGGTGGCAGGGCAGATACGCAGTATTTT
TRBV2	-	TRBJ1-2	TRBD1	15	CASSEGQGPTYGYTF	TGTGCCAGCAGTGAAGGACAGGGACCCACATATGGCTACACCTTC